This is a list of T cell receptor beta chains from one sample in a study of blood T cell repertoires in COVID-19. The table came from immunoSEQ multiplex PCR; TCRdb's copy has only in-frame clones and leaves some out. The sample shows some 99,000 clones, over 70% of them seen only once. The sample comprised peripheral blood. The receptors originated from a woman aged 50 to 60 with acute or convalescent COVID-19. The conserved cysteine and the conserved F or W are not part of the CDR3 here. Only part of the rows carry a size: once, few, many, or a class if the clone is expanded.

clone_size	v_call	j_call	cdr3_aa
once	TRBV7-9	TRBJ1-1	ASSLGALNTEAF
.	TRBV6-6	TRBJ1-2	ASSLQGSNYGYT
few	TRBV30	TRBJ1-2	AWSKGAGGYT
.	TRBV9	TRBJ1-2	ASSASSLPRDYGYT
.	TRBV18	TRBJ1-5	ASSPHPAGQPQH
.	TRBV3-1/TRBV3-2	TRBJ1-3	ASSNGRFGIY
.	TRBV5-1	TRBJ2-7	ASSLTGGEQY
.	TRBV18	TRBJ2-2	ASSRTSVGELF
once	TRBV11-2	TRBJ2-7	ASSSRQALYEQY
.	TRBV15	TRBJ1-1	ATSRDLGGQGARNTEAF
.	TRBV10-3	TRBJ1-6	AICQGDNSPLH
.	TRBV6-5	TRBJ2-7	ASSKRQAEPLEQY
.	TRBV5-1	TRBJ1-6	ASSLAGGAESPLH
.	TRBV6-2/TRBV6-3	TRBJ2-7	ASSRGLANSYEQY
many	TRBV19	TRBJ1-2	ASKDMNAGPYGYT
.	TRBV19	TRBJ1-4	ASSIGGLELSKE
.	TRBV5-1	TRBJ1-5	ASSSPGTGGNQPQH